This TCR beta chain was sequenced for a study of T cells in Graves' hyperthyroidism and ophthalmopathy. RNA transcripts served as the template for amplifying TCR beta CDR3 regions. In the first-round RT-PCR of the TCR CDR3, the HTBI primer set was used. TCRdb analysed the multiplex PCR reads with MiXCR anew, one entry per CDR3 protein. The sample includes more than 350,000 distinct CDR3 sequences, 13% to 15% of them seen just once. This clonotype was recorded a few times. The study based diagnoses on clinical symptoms, serum thyroxine and TRAb, thyroid ultrasound and orbital computed tomography. Deletions cut 7 bases from V and 3 bases from J, with 13 bases between. This CDR3 has 14 amino acids.

The chain is built from TRBV12-3 or TRBV12-4 and TRBJ2-1; D gene unclear. Specimen: blood. This receptor was taken from a woman aged 60 to 75 with Graves' ophthalmopathy. CDR3 bases: TGTGCCAGCACCCCCCCGGAGTACTACAATGAGCAGTTCTTC. Translation: CASTPPEYYNEQFF.